Included here is one T cell receptor beta chain sequence, with context. Trimming shortened V by 0 bases and J by 2 bases, and 11 bases separated the two germline ends. The CDR3 contains 15 residues. Per germline, CDR1 LNHNV and CDR2 YYDKDF (reference sequence). This sample is part of a study of T cell responses to AZD1222 COVID-19 vaccine. Sequenced by immunoSEQ multiplex PCR; TCRdb stores in-frame clones only, minus some. The sample shows 150,000 or so clones, around 89% of them seen only once. This clonotype originated in an adult in good health. The source was peripheral blood, collected on day 0 of AZD1222 vaccination. J is TRBJ2-7 and V is TRBV15, with a weak D call TRBD1 (6 bases). The DNA for the CDR3 is TGTGCCACCAGCAGAGATTCTTCAGGGGCCTACGAGCAGTACTTC. This translates into CATSRDSSGAYEQYF.